Sequencing of this T cell receptor (beta chain) was carried out in a study of human T cells and chemical hapten exposure. Unique molecular identifiers were attached to individual cDNA molecules within the library. TCRdb processed the reads anew with MiXCR; each CDR3 protein has one entry. The sample shows roughly 120,000 distinct CDR3 sequences, around 9% of them seen only once. Total RNA extraction was carried out from unfractionated whole blood. This clonotype was observed many times. The trim removed 6 bases at V and 8 bases at J, leaving 18 bases unmatched. Looked up from germline, CDR1 is SEHNR and CDR2 is FQNEAQ (reference sequence). The CDR3 runs 16 residues.

This chain links TRBV7-9 with TRBJ1-2; TRBD1 matches 7 bases. The receptor's source is a human donor in good health. Some clones in this sample may be carry-over from other donors' samples. The sequenced material came from whole blood. This chain's CDR3 is CASREDRVTTEVGYTF. The CDR3 DNA is TGTGCCAGCAGGGAAGACAGGGTTACCACCGAGGTCGGCTACACCTTC.